This T cell receptor beta chain comes out of a study of blood T cell repertoires in COVID-19. Overall study context: The United States, Italy and Spain supplied acute and convalescent COVID-19 samples.

Turning to this clone: The sample contains more than one DNA sequence encoding this CDR3.

As handled by the study authors: It was from reference gene primer amplification that nucleated cell counts were estimated. Sequencing used immunoSEQ multiplex PCR; TCRdb keeps in-frame clones, though not all of them. Clonal size and the V and J genes are those of that table, whereas D and trimming came from the DNA. This sample has approximately 240,000 clones, with 83% found just once. V dropped 2 bases and J dropped 1 base, with 8 bases sitting between them. Germline CDR1 MNHNY, CDR2 SVGAGI (reference sequence). The CDR3 length is 14 residues. Sample: peripheral blood. The rearrangement uses TRBV6-6 and TRBJ2-5; tentatively, D is TRBD2 (6 bases). This clonotype was obtained from a human donor in a cohort sampled during active COVID-19. CDR3 in amino acids: CASSYRGGQETQYF. As DNA, the CDR3 is TGTGCCAGCAGTTACAGGGGAGGCCAAGAGACCCAGTACTTC.